This paragraph reports one T cell receptor beta chain. The antigen remains unidentified. The CDR3 runs 16 residues. J lost 0 bases, V lost 6 bases, and 8 bases had no gene match. The germline CDR1 and CDR2 sequences are LNHDA and SQIVND (reference sequence). This record comes from a study of cytomegalovirus exposure and HLA in healthy donors. Study-level results: Among donors in an Asian-associated ancestry cluster, a later analysis reportedly found fewer N-insertions than the roughly 700-donor mean.

The PCR ran on 60 Vbeta and 13 Jbeta primers. Sequencing used immunoSEQ multiplex PCR; TCRdb keeps in-frame clones, though not all of them. The sample consists of under 200,000 clones, roughly 68% of them appearing once. The specimen was PBMCs. This chain joins TRBV19 and TRBJ2-1, with TRBD2 identical over 7 bases. This TCR came from a woman in her 30s in good health and CMV-seronegative. CDR3 DNA: TGTGCCAGTAGCCTAGCGGTGGGGGGCTCCTACAATGAGCAGTTCTTC. This gives the protein CASSLAVGGSYNEQFF.